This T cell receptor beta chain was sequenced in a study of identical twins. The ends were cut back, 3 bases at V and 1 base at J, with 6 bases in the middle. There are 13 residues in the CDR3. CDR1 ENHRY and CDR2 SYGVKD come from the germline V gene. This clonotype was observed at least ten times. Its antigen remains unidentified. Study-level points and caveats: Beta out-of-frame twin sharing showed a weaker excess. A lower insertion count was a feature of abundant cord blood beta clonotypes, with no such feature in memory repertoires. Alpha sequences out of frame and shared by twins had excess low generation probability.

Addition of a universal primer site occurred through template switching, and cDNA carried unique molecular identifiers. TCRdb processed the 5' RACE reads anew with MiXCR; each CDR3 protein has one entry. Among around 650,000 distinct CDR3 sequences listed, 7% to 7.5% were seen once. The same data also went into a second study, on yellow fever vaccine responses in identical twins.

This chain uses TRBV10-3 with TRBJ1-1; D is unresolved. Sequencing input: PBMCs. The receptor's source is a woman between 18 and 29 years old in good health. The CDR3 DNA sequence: TGTGCCATCAGTGACGCAGGGAACACTGAAGCTTTCTTT. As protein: CAISDAGNTEAFF.